These 24 T cell receptor beta chains came from one sample sequenced in a study of CD8 T cells in ankylosing spondylitis. Study findings and constraints: Blood of patients with ankylosing spondylitis appeared to be characterized by a TCR beta motif of roughly eight highly homologous variants.

TCRdb re-called the 5' RACE reads through MiXCR, storing one row per CDR3 protein. This table holds about 800,000 distinct CDR3 sequences, roughly 10% found once. No cognate antigen is known for these TCRs. The sequencing sample was made of blood, either unsorted or a sorted T cell fraction (not recorded which). Source of these receptors: a male donor with ankylosing spondylitis.

This chain links TRBV27 with TRBJ1-5; D is uncertain. The CDR3 is 16 residues long. Germline V gene lookup returns CDR1 MNHEY and CDR2 SMNVEV (reference sequence). Trimming took 5 bases from V and 0 from J, leaving 14 bases between them. The CDR3 coding sequence is TGTGCCAGCAGTCCATACAGCATTTATAGCAATCAGCCCCAGCATTTT. Encoded protein: CASSPYSIYSNQPQHF.

Many counts were recorded for this clonotype. J is TRBJ1-5 and V is TRBV5-1, with 7 positions matching TRBD1. This CDR3 comprises 15 residues. Germline assignment: CDR1 SGHRS and CDR2 YFSETQ. V lost 3 bases, J lost 1 base, and 4 bases stayed unmatched. The CDR3 region is CASSSTGLSNQPQHF. In DNA, the CDR3 is TGCGCCAGCAGCTCGACAGGGCTCAGCAATCAGCCCCAGCATTTT.

The table lists this clonotype with a few counts. The chain links TRBV4-3 to TRBJ2-3; D not certain. The germline V gene has CDR1 LGHNA and CDR2 YSLEER. V was cut by 3 bases and J by 6 bases, with 10 bases left in between. The CDR3 runs to 13 residues. CDR3 sequence (DNA): TGCGCCAGCAGCCAGTACCACGGGGATACGCAGTATTTT. It codes for CASSQYHGDTQYF.

This clonotype was seen a few times. The rearrangement joins TRBV4-3 to TRBJ2-2; tentative D call: TRBD2 (5 bases). Germline CDR1 is LGHNA and CDR2 is YSLEER. The CDR3 consists of 18 residues. V lost 0 bases and J 5 bases, leaving 19 bases between the germline ends. DNA for the CDR3: TGCGCCAGCAGCCAAGATCTACGGGATCCAACGGGAACCGGGGAGCTGTTTTTT. Protein sequence: CASSQDLRDPTGTGELFF.

In this sample, this clonotype turned up a few times. This chain connects TRBV29-1 to TRBJ2-2; 13 positions match TRBD2. The CDR3 spans 14 residues. J lost 7 bases, V lost 7 bases, and 6 bases had no gene match. CDR1 and CDR2 from the germline V gene are SQVTM and ANQGSEA. CDR3 loop: CSGTSGRDGGELFF. In DNA form, the CDR3 reads TGCAGCGGTACTAGCGGGAGGGATGGCGGGGAGCTGTTTTTT.

Worth noting for this clonotype: One base away lies a much larger clone, so this may be a sequencing read error. The CDR3 DNA sequence: TGTGCCATCAGGGAGACTACTAGCACAGATACGCAGTATTTT. Translating gives CAIRETTSTDTQYF. The rearrangement joins TRBV10-3 to TRBJ2-3, with D possibly matching TRBD2 (5 bases). Germline V gene data show CDR1 as ENHRY and CDR2 as SYGVKD. There are 14 residues in the CDR3. V was cut by 6 bases and J by 0 bases, with 10 bases left in between.

In its sample, this clonotype was seen a few times. The V and J genes are TRBV5-1 and TRBJ1-4, with a possible D match to TRBD1 (5 bases). The CDR3 length is 14 residues. Trimming took off 4 bases at V and 4 bases at J, with 11 bases between the two ends. The germline V gene encodes CDR1 SGHRS and CDR2 YFSETQ. The CDR3 reads CASSPGPNNEKLFF. For the CDR3, the DNA is TGCGCCAGCAGCCCGGGACCGAATAATGAAAAACTGTTTTTT.

V is TRBV20-1 and J is TRBJ2-1, with 11 bases identical to TRBD2. With V trimmed by 6 bases and J by 8 bases, 15 bases remained unmatched. The CDR3 runs to 16 residues. Germline V gives CDR1 DFQATT, CDR2 SNEGSKA (reference sequence). CDR3 protein: CSANLPTSGRVDEQFF. DNA of the CDR3: TGCAGTGCCAACCTTCCCACTAGCGGGAGAGTAGATGAGCAGTTCTTC.

J is TRBJ2-2 and V is TRBV5-1; D possibly corresponds to TRBD2 (6 bases). This CDR3 is 16 amino acids long. The germline gives CDR1 SGHRS, CDR2 YFSETQ. Trimming pared 2 bases from V and 0 bases from J, leaving 11 bases between. CDR3 DNA sequence: TGCGCCAGCAGCTTCCCGGGACTCTCGAACACCGGGGAGCTGTTTTTT. It specifies CASSFPGLSNTGELFF.

In this sample, this clonotype turned up many times. V is TRBV7-2 and J is TRBJ2-5; the match to TRBD1 covers 10 bases. Germline V gene data show CDR1 as SGHTA and CDR2 as FQGNSA. This CDR3 is built from 14 residues. V lost 5 bases to trimming and J lost 4 bases; unmatched junction nucleotides: 4. The CDR3 nucleotides read TGTGCCAGCAGCGCAGACAGGGGGCGAGAGACCCAGTACTTC. Protein: CASSADRGRETQYF.

This clonotype came up a few times. The J gene is TRBJ2-5, the V gene TRBV7-2; a weak D match, TRBD1 (6 bases). The germline V gene has CDR1 SGHTA and CDR2 FQGNSA. The CDR3 length is 14 residues. Deletions cut 5 bases from V and 2 bases from J, with 12 bases between. CDR3 protein: CASSRQGTQETQYF. CDR3 sequence (DNA): TGTGCCAGCAGCCGGCAGGGGACACAAGAGACCCAGTACTTC.

The table lists this clonotype with a few counts. The rearrangement joins TRBV4-2 to TRBJ2-5; D possibly uses TRBD1 or TRBD2 (5 bases each). The CDR3 runs to 14 residues. Germline CDR1 and CDR2: LGHNA and YNFKEQ. V lost 4 bases and J 0 bases, leaving 9 bases between the germline ends. In DNA, the CDR3 is TGTGCCAGCAGCCCCTTGGGGGACCAAGAGACCCAGTACTTC. Its translation is CASSPLGDQETQYF.

The chain has TRBV6-2 or TRBV6-3 and TRBJ1-5, with TRBD1 as a possible D gene (6 bases). This CDR3 contains 14 residues. Germline V CDR1 and CDR2: MNHEY, SVGEGT. With 2 bases removed from V and 11 bases from J, the gap between germline ends came to 16 bases. The CDR3 coding sequence is TGTGCCAGCAGTTACATCGAGGGGGTTGGGACCCAGCATTTT. The encoded protein is CASSYIEGVGTQHF.

This clonotype has just a few counts. The chain links TRBV5-6 to TRBJ2-7; D is ambiguous. V lost 1 base to trimming and J lost 6 bases, with 11 bases between them. The CDR3 covers 13 residues. Germline CDR1 reads SGHDT; CDR2 reads YYEEEE. The CDR3 coding sequence is TGTGCCAGCAGCTTGACACGGGCCGGCGAGCAGTACTTC. Its translation: CASSLTRAGEQYF.

This clonotype was observed many times. The chain links TRBV29-1 to TRBJ1-2; D is unclear. The V gene's germline CDR1 is SQVTM and CDR2 ANQGSEA. V was shortened by 0 bases and J by 8 bases, with 7 bases between the two germline ends. The CDR3 is 11 residues long. This CDR3 is CSVEDNRGYTF. Here the CDR3 DNA reads TGCAGCGTTGAAGATAACCGAGGCTACACCTTC.

This clonotype was seen only a few times. This chain joins TRBV20-1 and TRBJ2-7; D might be TRBD2 (6 bases). V was trimmed by 6 bases and J by 4 bases, leaving 19 bases between them. The CDR3 covers 14 residues. CDR1 is DFQATT and CDR2 is SNEGSKA in the germline V gene (reference sequence). CDR3: CSAERQGLQYEQYF. In nucleotides, the CDR3 is TGCAGTGCAGAACGGCAAGGACTACAGTACGAGCAGTACTTC.

V and J are TRBV6-1 and TRBJ2-7; the match to TRBD1 covers 9 bases. Germline V lookup: CDR1 MNHNS, CDR2 SASEGT. CDR3 length: 14 residues. V lost 6 bases to trimming and J lost 2 bases; unmatched junction nucleotides: 5. The CDR3 protein is CASRGTGWAYEQYF. For the CDR3, the DNA is TGTGCCAGCAGGGGGACAGGGTGGGCCTACGAGCAGTACTTC.

In this sample, this clonotype turned up once. This chain links TRBV6-1 with TRBJ2-1, with D possibly being TRBD1 (6 bases). Trimming stripped 3 bases from V and 4 bases from J, with 13 bases between. The CDR3 extends over 15 amino acids. Looked up from germline, CDR1 is MNHNS and CDR2 is SASEGT. CDR3 protein: CASSDKTDSYNEQFF. In DNA, the CDR3 is TGTGCCAGCAGTGACAAAACGGACAGTTACAATGAGCAGTTCTTC.

This clonotype appeared a few times. This sequence joins TRBV4-3 and TRBJ2-7, with TRBD1 matching over 8 bases. CDR1 is LGHNA and CDR2 is YSLEER in the germline V gene. This CDR3 is 14 amino acids long. V lost 2 bases to trimming and J lost 2 bases; unmatched junction nucleotides: 2. The CDR3 DNA reads as TGCGCCAGCAGCCAATCACAGGGGGCCTACGAGCAGTACTTC. Amino acid sequence: CASSQSQGAYEQYF.

The chain couples TRBV7-2 to TRBJ2-3; TRBD1 agrees at 9 bases. There are 17 residues in the CDR3. V lost 1 base to trimming and J lost 2 bases; unmatched junction nucleotides: 7. Per the germline V gene, CDR1 is SGHTA and CDR2 is FQGNSA. CDR3 residues: CASSLGAGTGYTDTQYF. CDR3 nucleotides: TGTGCCAGCAGCTTAGGGGCGGGGACAGGGTACACAGATACGCAGTATTTT.

This clonotype appeared a few times. The V gene is TRBV25-1, the J gene TRBJ2-3; TRBD2 matches 10 bases. The CDR3 totals 17 residues. V trimming: 3 bases; J trimming: 1 base; junction bases outside the gene matches: 7. Germline V CDR1 and CDR2: MGHDK, SYGVNS. CDR3 DNA sequence: TGTGCCAGCAGTGACATAACGAGCGGGAGGGGCACAGATACGCAGTATTTT. It encodes CASSDITSGRGTDTQYF.

This clonotype turned up a few times. The chain links TRBV12-3 or TRBV12-4 to TRBJ1-2, with no clear D. Trimming removed 0 bases at V and 5 bases at J, with 16 bases between. There are 16 residues in the CDR3. As DNA, the CDR3 is TGTGCCAGCAGTTTAGCGCCGGAGGGTGGATCATATGGCTACACCTTC. Translated, it gives CASSLAPEGGSYGYTF.

The chain uses TRBV2 and TRBJ2-4, with 8 bases identical to TRBD1. Germline trimming cut 6 bases from V and 11 bases from J; bases unmatched to any gene: 3. This CDR3 has 11 amino acids. CDR1 and CDR2 (germline): SNHLY, FYNNEI. The DNA of the CDR3 is TGTGCCAGCAGGGACAGGGATCTTCAGTACTTC. Amino acid sequence: CASRDRDLQYF.

This clonotype has at least ten counts. The chain recombines TRBV2 with TRBJ2-3; 13 nucleotides agree with TRBD2. CDR3 length equals 16 residues. Looked up from germline, CDR1 is SNHLY and CDR2 is FYNNEI. Trimming removed 10 bases from V and 2 bases from J; junction bases left unmatched: 9. The CDR3 is CANTGTSGIYTDTQYF. In DNA form, the CDR3 reads TGTGCCAACACCGGGACTAGCGGGATTTACACAGATACGCAGTATTTT.